This entry concerns a single TCR beta chain. This specimen belongs to a study of control samples from healthy donors and cancer patients. Repertoires were generated with immunoSEQ multiplex PCR, while TCRdb's copy carries only in-frame clones and drops some. Seen here are roughly 130,000 clones, approximately 95% observed once, and the top ten hold about 3.5%. V was trimmed by 0 bases and J by 3 bases, leaving 11 bases between them. Looked up from germline, CDR1 is LNHNV and CDR2 is YYDKDF (reference sequence). This CDR3 spans 16 amino acids. This receptor was identified in a man aged 25-45 years in good health. The sequenced sample was blood. The gene calls are TRBV15 and TRBJ1-4; the D gene is possibly TRBD1 (6 bases). The CDR3 DNA reads as TGTGCCACCAGCAGAGATCGGGGGGCCTCTAATGAAAAACTGTTTTTT. Amino acid sequence: CATSRDRGASNEKLFF. The full variable domain, its missing parts supplied by reference TRBV15 and TRBJ1-4, is DAMVIQNPRYQVTQFGKPVTLSCSQTLNHNVMYWYQQKSSQAPKLLFHYYDKDFNNEADTPDNFQSRRPNTSFCFLDIRSPGLGDTAMYLCATSRDRGASNEKLFFGSGTQLSVL.